A selection of T cell receptor beta chains follows, all from one sample in a study of cytotoxic CD8 clonotypes in ibrutinib-treated CLL. Method: immunoSEQ multiplex PCR; TCRdb's copy keeps in-frame clones and lacks some. The sample includes roughly 110,000 clones, approximately 58% of them seen just once. Sequences were derived from PBMCs, sampled after 24 months of ibrutinib treatment. The source of these receptors is a human donor with chronic lymphocytic leukemia. The CDR3 runs from the conserved cysteine through the conserved F or W. A D gene is named only where the DNA matches it firmly. Only part of the rows carry a size: once, few, many, or a class if the clone is expanded.

len	abundance	v_gene	j_gene	d_gene	CDR3nt	CDR3aa
15	-	TRBV2	TRBJ1-3	-	TGTGCCAGCAGTGAATCGAGTATGGGAGGAAACACCATATATTTT	CASSESSMGGNTIYF
11	few	TRBV20-1	TRBJ2-3	-	TGCAGTGCCAATTGGGCAGATACGCAGTATTTT	CSANWADTQYF
14	many	TRBV29-1	TRBJ2-2	TRBD2	TGCAGCGTTGCCCCGGGGGGTCGAACCGGGGAGCTGTTTTTT	CSVAPGGRTGELFF
12	few	TRBV10-3	TRBJ1-2	-	TGTGCCATCAGTGCCACAGTCGGCGGCTACACCTTC	CAISATVGGYTF
18	-	TRBV7-8	TRBJ1-6	TRBD1	TGTGCCAGCAGCCTCGGTGTGACAGGGGTCGTGTATAATTCACCCCTCCACTTT	CASSLGVTGVVYNSPLHF
15	-	TRBV10-2	TRBJ1-2	-	TGCGCCAGCAGTGAGTCACGAGAGGGCCGCTATGGCTACACCTTC	CASSESREGRYGYTF
14	few	TRBV7-8	TRBJ1-5	-	TGTGCCAGCAGCTTTTCAGGGAGCGGTCAGCCCCAGCATTTT	CASSFSGSGQPQHF
14	-	TRBV5-8	TRBJ1-1	-	TGTGCCAGCAGCGGACGGAGAATGAACACTGAAGCTTTCTTT	CASSGRRMNTEAFF
16	-	TRBV7-8	TRBJ2-7	TRBD1	TGTGCCAGCAGCTTCAGATCACAGGGGGCGTCCTACGAGCAGTACTTC	CASSFRSQGASYEQYF
12	-	TRBV30	TRBJ2-7	-	TGTGCCTGGAGTGCGGGCAACTACGAGCAGTACTTC	CAWSAGNYEQYF
15	-	TRBV5-1	TRBJ1-1	TRBD1	TGCGCCAGCAGCTTGACAGGGGCCACGGGCACTGAAGCTTTCTTT	CASSLTGATGTEAFF
15	few	TRBV5-1	TRBJ1-6	-	TGCGCCAGCAGCTCGGGACAAGCGGACTATTCACCCCTCCACTTT	CASSSGQADYSPLHF
15	-	TRBV5-1	TRBJ1-4	TRBD1	TGCGCCAGCAGCTTGAGTACGACAGGGGGCGAAAAACTGTTTTTT	CASSLSTTGGEKLFF